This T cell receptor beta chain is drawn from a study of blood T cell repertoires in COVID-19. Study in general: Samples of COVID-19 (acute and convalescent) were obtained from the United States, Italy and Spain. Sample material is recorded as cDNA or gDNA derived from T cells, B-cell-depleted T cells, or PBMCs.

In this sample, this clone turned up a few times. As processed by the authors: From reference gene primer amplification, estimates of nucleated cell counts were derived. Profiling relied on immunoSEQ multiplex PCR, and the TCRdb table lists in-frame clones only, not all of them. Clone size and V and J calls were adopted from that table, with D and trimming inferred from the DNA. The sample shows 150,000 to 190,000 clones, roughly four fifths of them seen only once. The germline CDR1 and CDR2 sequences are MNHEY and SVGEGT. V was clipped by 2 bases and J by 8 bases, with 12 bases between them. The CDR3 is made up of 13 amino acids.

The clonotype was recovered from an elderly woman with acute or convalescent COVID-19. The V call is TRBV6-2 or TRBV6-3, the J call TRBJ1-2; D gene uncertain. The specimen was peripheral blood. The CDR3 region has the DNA TGTGCCAGCAGTTACAATCGACACGAAGGCTACACCTTC. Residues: CASSYNRHEGYTF.